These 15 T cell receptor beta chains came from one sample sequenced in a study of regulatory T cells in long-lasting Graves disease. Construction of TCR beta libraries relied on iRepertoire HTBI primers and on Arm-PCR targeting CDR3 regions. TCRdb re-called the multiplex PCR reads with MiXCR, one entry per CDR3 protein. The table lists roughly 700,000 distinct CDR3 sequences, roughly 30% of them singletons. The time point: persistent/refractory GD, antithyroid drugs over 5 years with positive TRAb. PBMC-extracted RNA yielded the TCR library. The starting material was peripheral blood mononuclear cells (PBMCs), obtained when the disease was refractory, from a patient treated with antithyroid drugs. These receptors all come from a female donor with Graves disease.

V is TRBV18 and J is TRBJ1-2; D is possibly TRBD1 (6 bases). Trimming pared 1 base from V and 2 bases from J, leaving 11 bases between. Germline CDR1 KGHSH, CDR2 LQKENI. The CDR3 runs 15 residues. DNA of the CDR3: TGTGCCAGCTCACCACTCGGGACAAAGAACTATGGCTACACCTTC. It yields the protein CASSPLGTKNYGYTF.

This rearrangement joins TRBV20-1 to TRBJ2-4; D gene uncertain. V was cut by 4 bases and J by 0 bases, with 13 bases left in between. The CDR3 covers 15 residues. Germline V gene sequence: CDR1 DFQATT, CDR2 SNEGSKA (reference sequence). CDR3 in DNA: TGCAGTGCTACCTCTTTCCGACTAGCCAAAAACATTCAGTACTTC. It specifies CSATSFRLAKNIQYF.

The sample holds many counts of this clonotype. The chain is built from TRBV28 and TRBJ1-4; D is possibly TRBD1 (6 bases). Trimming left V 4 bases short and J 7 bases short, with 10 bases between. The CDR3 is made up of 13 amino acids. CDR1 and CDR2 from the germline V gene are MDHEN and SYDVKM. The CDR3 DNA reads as TGTGCCAGCAGTTCGGGGGCTGGTGAAAAACTGTTTTTT. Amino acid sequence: CASSSGAGEKLFF.

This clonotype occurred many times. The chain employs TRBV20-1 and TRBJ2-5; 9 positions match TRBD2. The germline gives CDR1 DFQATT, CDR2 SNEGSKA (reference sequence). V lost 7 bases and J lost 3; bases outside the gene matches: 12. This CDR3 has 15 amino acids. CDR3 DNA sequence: TGCAGTGAAAACGAGGCTAGCGGGATGGAAGAGACCCAGTACTTC. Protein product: CSENEASGMEETQYF.

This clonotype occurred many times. The CDR3 is CASRGVNTEAFF. As DNA, the CDR3 is TGTGCCAGCAGGGGCGTGAACACTGAAGCTTTCTTT. This chain joins TRBV2 and TRBJ1-1; no reliable D call. Germline V gene sequence: CDR1 SNHLY, CDR2 FYNNEI. This CDR3 has 12 residues. Trimming took off 6 bases at V and 0 bases at J, with 5 bases between the two ends.

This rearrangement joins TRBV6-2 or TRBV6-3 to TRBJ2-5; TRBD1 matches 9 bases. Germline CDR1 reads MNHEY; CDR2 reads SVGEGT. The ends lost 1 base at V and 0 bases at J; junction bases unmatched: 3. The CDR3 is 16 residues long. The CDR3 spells CASSYWTGAHQETQYF. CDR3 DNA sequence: TGTGCCAGCAGTTACTGGACAGGGGCCCACCAAGAGACCCAGTACTTC.

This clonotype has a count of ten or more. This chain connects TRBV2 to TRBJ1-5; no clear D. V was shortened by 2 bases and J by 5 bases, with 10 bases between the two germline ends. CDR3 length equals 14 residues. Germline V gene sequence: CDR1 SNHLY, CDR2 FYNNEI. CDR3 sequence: CASSESTAYQPQHF. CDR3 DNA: TGTGCCAGCAGTGAATCAACGGCGTATCAGCCCCAGCATTTT.

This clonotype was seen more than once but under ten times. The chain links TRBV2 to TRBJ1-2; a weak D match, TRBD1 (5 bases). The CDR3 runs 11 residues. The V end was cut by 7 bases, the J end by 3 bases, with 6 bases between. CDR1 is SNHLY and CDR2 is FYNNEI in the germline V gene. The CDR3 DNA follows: TGTGCCAGCACACAGGACTATGGCTACACCTTC. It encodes CASTQDYGYTF.

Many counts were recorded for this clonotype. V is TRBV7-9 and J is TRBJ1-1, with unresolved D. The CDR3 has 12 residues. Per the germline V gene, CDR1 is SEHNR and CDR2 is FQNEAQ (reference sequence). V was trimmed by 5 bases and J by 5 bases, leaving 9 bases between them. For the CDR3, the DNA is TGTGCCAGCAGCCAAGGAAGGACTGAAGCTTTCTTT. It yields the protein CASSQGRTEAFF.

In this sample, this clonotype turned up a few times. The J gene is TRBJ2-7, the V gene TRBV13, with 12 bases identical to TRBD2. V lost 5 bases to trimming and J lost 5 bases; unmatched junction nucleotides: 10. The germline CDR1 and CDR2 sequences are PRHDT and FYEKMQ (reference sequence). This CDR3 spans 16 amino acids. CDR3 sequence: CASSLRTSGIEDEQYF. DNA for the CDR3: TGTGCCAGCAGCCTCCGGACTAGCGGGATCGAGGACGAGCAGTACTTC.

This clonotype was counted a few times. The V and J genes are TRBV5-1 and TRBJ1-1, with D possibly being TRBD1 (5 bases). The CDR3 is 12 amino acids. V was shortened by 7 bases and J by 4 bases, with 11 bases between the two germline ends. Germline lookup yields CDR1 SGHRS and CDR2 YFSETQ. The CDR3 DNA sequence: TGCGCCAGCGCCAGGGAGGGCACTGAAGCTTTCTTT. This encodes CASAREGTEAFF.

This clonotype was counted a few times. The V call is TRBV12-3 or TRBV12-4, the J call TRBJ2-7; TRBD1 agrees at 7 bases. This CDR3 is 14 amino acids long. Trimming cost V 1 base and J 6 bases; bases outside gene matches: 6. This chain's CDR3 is CASSLGRGLVEQYF. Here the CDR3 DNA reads TGTGCCAGCAGTTTAGGAAGGGGGCTGGTCGAGCAGTACTTC.

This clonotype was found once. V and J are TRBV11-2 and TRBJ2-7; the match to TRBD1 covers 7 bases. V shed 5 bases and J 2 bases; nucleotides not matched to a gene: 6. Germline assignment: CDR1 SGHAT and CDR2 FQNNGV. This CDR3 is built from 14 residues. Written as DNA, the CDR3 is TGTGCCAGCAGCGCGGACAGGAACACCTACGAGCAGTACTTC. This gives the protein CASSADRNTYEQYF.

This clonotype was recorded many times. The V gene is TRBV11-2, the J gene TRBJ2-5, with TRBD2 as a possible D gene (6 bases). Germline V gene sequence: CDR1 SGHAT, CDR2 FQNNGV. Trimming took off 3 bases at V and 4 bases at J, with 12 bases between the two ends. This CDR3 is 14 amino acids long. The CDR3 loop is CASSFRGSGETQYF. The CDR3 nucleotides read TGTGCCAGCAGCTTCCGGGGGTCCGGAGAGACCCAGTACTTC.

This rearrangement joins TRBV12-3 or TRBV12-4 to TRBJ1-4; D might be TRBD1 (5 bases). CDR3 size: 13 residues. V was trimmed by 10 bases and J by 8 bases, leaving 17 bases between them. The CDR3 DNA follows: TGTGCCACCTCAGGCCGGGGCAGGGAAAAACTGTTTTTT. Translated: CATSGRGREKLFF.